The table lists the clone carrying this T cell receptor (beta chain) with a few counts. Its antigen is undetermined. The data are from a study of T-cell reconstitution after alpha-beta-depleted transplantation in children. Findings and limits, study-wide: There were some patients whose high TCRbeta diversity at day 60 came from surviving recipient T cells and thymic progenitors. At the one-year point after transplant, T-cell counts and TCRbeta diversity were found to come mostly from T cells that had been newly produced. Several hundred rapidly expanded clones from non-depleted graft cells reportedly supplied alpha-beta T cells about two months post-transplant.

CDR1 GTSNPN and CDR2 SVGIG come from the germline V gene (reference sequence). The trim removed 2 bases at V and 2 bases at J, leaving 4 bases unmatched. The CDR3 runs 14 residues. Unique molecular identifiers were used in preparing the TCRbeta library. TCRdb re-analysed the PCR reads in MiXCR, keeping a single row per CDR3 protein. This sample has about 540,000 distinct CDR3 sequences, with 27% found just once. The clonotype originates from a boy less than two years old with Wiskott-Aldrich syndrome, due to receive a stem cell transplant. The sample was PBMCs, taken before TCRalphabeta/CD19-depleted stem cell transplant. The gene calls are TRBV30 and TRBJ2-3, with 7 bases that match TRBD2. CDR3 sequence (DNA): TGTGCCTGGAGTTTGGGACTACCCACAGATACGCAGTATTTT. Its translation is CAWSLGLPTDTQYF.